These 24 T cell receptor beta chains were all obtained from the same sample, sequenced in a study of patients and donors after allogeneic stem cell transplantation (dated by TCRdb to 2018 to 2021). Library method: RT-PCR. Data came from a NextSeq 550. TCRdb reprocessing: public reads trimmed at Q25 with fastp, clones called with MiXCR, in-frame beta chains kept. Each entry is one CDR3 protein sequence, shown with its most common DNA and genes. The sample yields roughly 960,000 distinct CDR3 sequences; approximately 18% were counted once. Of the sample, roughly 6% is held by the ten largest clones. Source material: blood, either unsorted or a sorted T cell fraction (not recorded which). Source of these receptors: a human donor who was either an allogeneic HSCT recipient or a stem cell or donor lymphocyte infusion donor (not recorded which). It is not recorded whose cells these are; they may come from a transplant donor.

The CDR3 bases are TGTGCCTGGAGTGTCGGCCATCCCACAGATACGCAGTATTTT. Its translation: CAWSVGHPTDTQYF. The chain uses TRBV30 and TRBJ2-3; D ambiguous. The CDR3 covers 14 residues. V was clipped by 0 bases and J by 2 bases, with 9 bases between them. Germline V gives CDR1 GTSNPN, CDR2 SVGIG (reference sequence).

There are many counts of this clonotype. The chain combines TRBV10-3 with TRBJ2-3; TRBD2 matches 13 bases. V trimming: 3 bases; J trimming: 4 bases; junction bases outside the gene matches: 4. The germline V gene encodes CDR1 ENHRY and CDR2 SYGVKD. The CDR3 runs 16 residues. CDR3 DNA sequence: TGTGCCATCAGTGAAGGGACTAGCGGGGTGTCAGATACGCAGTATTTT. This gives the protein CAISEGTSGVSDTQYF.

This clonotype was detected a few times. The chain uses TRBV20-1 and TRBJ1-3; 8 nucleotides agree with TRBD1. V lost 4 bases to trimming and J lost 0 bases; unmatched junction nucleotides: 2. The CDR3 runs 14 residues. Germline V gene sequence: CDR1 DFQATT, CDR2 SNEGSKA (reference sequence). Written as DNA, the CDR3 is TGCAGTGCTATCGACAGGGGCTCTGGAAACACCATATATTTT. Amino acids: CSAIDRGSGNTIYF.

This clonotype came up a few times. The gene calls are TRBV6-5 and TRBJ2-1, with 8 positions matching TRBD2. V lost 2 bases and J lost 5; bases outside the gene matches: 11. The CDR3 runs to 17 residues. The germline V gene has CDR1 MNHEY and CDR2 SVGAGI. CDR3 nucleotide sequence: TGTGCCAGCAGTTACGACGGGGCTAGCGGGTCGAACAATGAGCAGTTCTTC. This codes for CASSYDGASGSNNEQFF.

This clonotype was seen only a few times. The V call is TRBV27, the J call TRBJ1-2; D might be TRBD1 (5 bases). This CDR3 spans 14 amino acids. V was shortened by 2 bases and J by 5 bases, with 12 bases between the two germline ends. Germline assignment: CDR1 MNHEY and CDR2 SMNVEV (reference sequence). CDR3 coding DNA: TGTGCCAGCAGTTTAGTGGCCCCAGGGTATGGCTACACCTTC. It yields the protein CASSLVAPGYGYTF.

The CDR3 coding sequence is TGCAGTGCTAGAAGATCAGGGGGCTCTGGCTCGCAGTATTTT. This translates into CSARRSGGSGSQYF. The V and J genes are TRBV20-1 and TRBJ2-3; TRBD1 matches 8 bases. Trimming at V came to 2 bases and at J to 10 bases, leaving 11 bases not matched to a gene. Germline-derived CDR1 and CDR2 are DFQATT and SNEGSKA (reference sequence). The CDR3 is made up of 14 amino acids.

The chain is built from TRBV18 and TRBJ1-5, with D uncertain. The CDR3 spans 16 residues. CDR1 KGHSH and CDR2 LQKENI come from the germline V gene. The germline V and J ends were trimmed by 0 bases and 1 base, with 10 bases remaining between them. The CDR3 DNA reads TGTGCCAGCTCACCACCGAGGGCCAGCAGCAATCAGCCCCAGCATTTT. Encoded protein: CASSPPRASSNQPQHF.

This clonotype has at least ten counts. The chain couples TRBV12-3 or TRBV12-4 to TRBJ2-1, with a weak D call TRBD1 (6 bases). With 6 bases removed from V and 5 bases from J, the gap between germline ends came to 17 bases. CDR3 length: 15 residues. The CDR3, as DNA: TGTGCCAGCAGCCTTACCTTGACAGGTAACAATGAGCAGTTCTTC. Its translation: CASSLTLTGNNEQFF.

The chain combines TRBV12-3 or TRBV12-4 with TRBJ1-2, with D unresolved. The V gene lost 5 bases and the J gene lost 1 base, with 14 bases spanning the gap. The CDR3 extends over 15 amino acids. For the CDR3, the DNA is TGTGCCAGCAGTCCCCCTGGTGGGGTTAACTATGGCTACACCTTC. Amino acid sequence: CASSPPGGVNYGYTF.

The chain combines TRBV18 with TRBJ1-1; D not certain. The CDR3 length is 12 residues. V gave up 6 bases and J gave up 5 bases, with 10 bases separating them. Per germline, CDR1 KGHSH and CDR2 LQKENI. The DNA for the CDR3 is TGTGCCAGCTCCACGCTGAGGACTGAAGCTTTCTTT. Protein sequence: CASSTLRTEAFF.

This clonotype occurred many times. The V gene is TRBV4-2, the J gene TRBJ2-1; D ambiguous. Germline loops: CDR1 LGHNA, CDR2 YNFKEQ. Trimming took 2 bases from V and 4 from J, leaving 15 bases between them. The CDR3 is 16 residues long. The CDR3 spells CASSQSNPFAYNEQFF. CDR3 coding DNA: TGTGCCAGCAGCCAATCCAACCCCTTCGCATACAATGAGCAGTTCTTC.

The rearrangement links TRBV11-3 to TRBJ2-3; D not certain. CDR3 size: 13 residues. Between the trimmed V and J ends, which lost 5 bases and 6 bases, there was a span of 12 bases. Germline CDR1 is SGHNT and CDR2 is YENEEA. Here the CDR3 DNA reads TGTGCCAGCAGCGCCGGGTGGGCCGATACGCAGTATTTT. Translating it yields CASSAGWADTQYF.

This clonotype has more than one count but fewer than ten. The V call is TRBV24-1, the J call TRBJ1-5; TRBD1 might be the D (6 bases). Germline values: CDR1 KGHDR, CDR2 SFDVKD. This CDR3 is built from 16 residues. Trimming removed 5 bases from V and 3 bases from J, with 16 bases in between. The CDR3 spells CATSATGSPSNQPQHF. CDR3 sequence (DNA): TGTGCCACCAGTGCAACAGGGAGCCCTTCCAATCAGCCCCAGCATTTT.

The chain couples TRBV12-3 or TRBV12-4 to TRBJ2-3; 7 nucleotides line up with TRBD2. The CDR3 is 15 amino acids. V trimming: 2 bases; J trimming: 1 base; junction bases outside the gene matches: 3. The CDR3 nucleotides are TGTGCCAGCAGTTTAACCACTAGCGGCACAGATACGCAGTATTTT. It codes for CASSLTTSGTDTQYF.

V and J are TRBV20-1 and TRBJ2-5; 8 bases map to TRBD1. Germline loops: CDR1 DFQATT, CDR2 SNEGSKA (reference sequence). V shed 7 bases and J 2 bases; nucleotides not matched to a gene: 9. CDR3 size: 14 residues. The CDR3 region is CSVRGQARQETQYF. CDR3 nucleotide sequence: TGCAGTGTCAGGGGACAGGCGAGGCAAGAGACCCAGTACTTC.

The rearrangement joins TRBV27 to TRBJ2-7; the D is unclear. Trimming removed 2 bases from V and 3 bases from J, with 11 bases in between. This CDR3 spans 14 amino acids. Germline V gene lookup returns CDR1 MNHEY and CDR2 SMNVEV (reference sequence). CDR3 bases: TGTGCCAGCAGTTTACAGATGAATTTCTACGAGCAGTACTTC. This translates into CASSLQMNFYEQYF.

J is TRBJ1-1 and V is TRBV7-9, with 12 bases matching TRBD1. CDR1 is SEHNR, CDR2 FQNEAQ, per germline (reference sequence). This CDR3 has 16 amino acids. V was clipped by 3 bases and J by 4 bases; unmatched bases: 6. The chain's CDR3 is CASSLGDRGQGTEAFF. The CDR3 DNA sequence: TGTGCCAGCAGCTTGGGGGACAGGGGGCAAGGCACTGAAGCTTTCTTT.

This clonotype was counted many times. This chain links TRBV5-1 with TRBJ2-2, with D possibly matching TRBD1 (6 bases). V was pared by 7 bases and J by 1 base, with 11 bases between. Germline V gene data show CDR1 as SGHRS and CDR2 as YFSETQ. This CDR3 comprises 14 residues. The CDR3 loop is CASLPTGNTGELFF. In nucleotides, the CDR3 is TGCGCCAGCCTCCCGACAGGGAACACCGGGGAGCTGTTTTTT.

This clonotype was recorded a few times. V gene TRBV5-4 combines with J gene TRBJ1-1; no reliable D call. The CDR3 runs 14 residues. Germline V gives CDR1 SGHNT, CDR2 YYREEE (reference sequence). Trimming removed 4 bases from V and 1 base from J, with 11 bases in between. CDR3 bases: TGTGCCAGCAGCCAGCAAGCCGCGAACACTGAAGCTTTCTTT. It is translated as CASSQQAANTEAFF. The whole variable domain, remainder taken from reference TRBV5-4 and TRBJ1-1, is ETGVTQSPTHLIKTRGQQVTLRCSSQSGHNTVSWYQQALGQGPQFIFQYYREEENGRGNFPPRFSGLQFPNYSSELNVNALELDDSALYLCASSQQAANTEAFFGQGTRLTVV.

The CDR3 is CASSVVSGTGVHEQYF. The CDR3 nucleotides are TGTGCCAGCAGTGTTGTATCCGGGACAGGGGTCCACGAGCAGTACTTC. The gene calls are TRBV25-1 and TRBJ2-7; 10 positions agree with TRBD1. Losses at the gene ends were 4 bases for V and 5 bases for J; bases not matched to a gene: 11. This CDR3 comprises 16 residues. The germline V gene encodes CDR1 MGHDK and CDR2 SYGVNS.

V gene TRBV7-9 combines with J gene TRBJ2-5; tentative D call: TRBD1 (6 bases). The CDR3 is 13 residues long. Germline CDR1 SEHNR, CDR2 FQNEAQ (reference sequence). Trimming took off 6 bases at V and 4 bases at J, with 12 bases between the two ends. CDR3 coding DNA: TGTGCCAGCAGATCCGGGACACGAGAGACCCAGTACTTC. Protein: CASRSGTRETQYF.

The genes are TRBV20-1 and TRBJ1-6; D is perhaps TRBD1 (5 bases). CDR3 length: 15 residues. The V and J ends lost 2 bases and 5 bases respectively, with 13 bases between them. CDR1 and CDR2 from the germline V gene are DFQATT and SNEGSKA (reference sequence). CDR3 amino acids: CSARKGSSHNSPLHF. DNA for the CDR3: TGCAGTGCTAGAAAGGGGTCCAGTCATAATTCACCCCTCCACTTT.

The chain recombines TRBV29-1 with TRBJ1-1, with 7 bases that match TRBD1. With 2 bases clipped from V and 1 base from J, the junction kept 4 bases outside the gene matches. The CDR3 loop spans 14 amino acids. From germline, CDR1 is SQVTM and CDR2 ANQGSEA. In DNA, the CDR3 is TGCAGCGTTGAATCCCGACAGGGGAACACTGAAGCTTTCTTT. It specifies CSVESRQGNTEAFF.

This clonotype was recorded only once. V and J are TRBV20-1 and TRBJ2-2; 8 bases map to TRBD2. This CDR3 spans 14 amino acids. Trimming at V came to 2 bases and at J to 4 bases, leaving 3 bases not matched to a gene. Germline loops: CDR1 DFQATT, CDR2 SNEGSKA (reference sequence). This CDR3 is CSARRGGFTGELFF. For the CDR3, the DNA is TGCAGTGCTAGACGCGGGGGGTTCACCGGGGAGCTGTTTTTT.